The 10 T cell receptor beta chains below all came from one sample that was sequenced in a study of blood T cells in healthy people across ages. A second about 6 to 11 cycle PCR used barcoded and J-beta primers. TCRdb analysed the 5' RACE reads with MiXCR anew, one entry per CDR3 protein. The sample contains roughly 1.9 million distinct CDR3 sequences, around 42% of which appear only once. The sequenced sample was blood. The source of these receptors is a human donor in good health.

The J gene is TRBJ2-5, the V gene TRBV19, with D uncertain. The CDR3 totals 14 residues. With 7 bases removed from V and 4 bases from J, the gap between germline ends came to 16 bases. In germline, CDR1 is LNHDA, CDR2 SQIVND (reference sequence). The CDR3 spells CASTAVGDRETQYF. CDR3 DNA sequence: TGTGCCAGTACCGCCGTCGGCGACCGAGAGACCCAGTACTTC.

The rearrangement links TRBV29-1 to TRBJ1-2, with D perhaps matching TRBD1 (5 bases). V lost 6 bases and J 0 bases, leaving 11 bases between the germline ends. CDR3 size: 13 residues. Germline V gene data show CDR1 as SQVTM and CDR2 as ANQGSEA. In nucleotides, the CDR3 is TGCAGCGTAGGACACGGAGCTAACTATGGCTACACCTTC. Translating it yields CSVGHGANYGYTF.

This chain joins TRBV2 and TRBJ1-5; D is undetermined. CDR1 is SNHLY and CDR2 is FYNNEI in the germline V gene. The CDR3 is made up of 13 amino acids. Trimming stripped 11 bases from V and 3 bases from J, with 14 bases between. The CDR3 nucleotides are TGTGCCGGCCGTAGGGCAGCCAATCAGCCCCAGCATTTT. Protein: CAGRRAANQPQHF.

This clonotype was seen a few times. The chain employs TRBV7-2 and TRBJ2-1; 11 bases line up with TRBD2. Per germline, CDR1 SGHTA and CDR2 FQGNSA. This CDR3 region has 15 residues. After removal of 6 bases from V and 5 bases from J, the junction contained 6 bases not matched to a gene. The CDR3 bases are TGTGCCAGCAGTTTTAGCGGGGGGGCTCACAATGAGCAGTTCTTC. It encodes CASSFSGGAHNEQFF. The entire variable domain, with the rest obtained from reference TRBV7-2 and TRBJ2-1, is as follows: GAGVSQSPSNKVTEKGKDVELRCDPISGHTALYWYRQSLGQGLEFLIYFQGNSAPDKSGLPSDRFSAERTGGSVSTLTIQRTQQEDSAVYLCASSFSGGAHNEQFFGPGTRLTVL.

There are a few counts of this clonotype. V is TRBV7-3 and J is TRBJ2-7; tentatively, D is TRBD1 or TRBD2 (5 bases each). Germline values: CDR1 SGHTA, CDR2 FQGTGA. CDR3 size: 14 residues. Trimming left V 5 bases short and J 3 bases short, with 14 bases between. In nucleotides, the CDR3 is TGTGCCAGCAGCCCTCCGGGACGAAACTACGAGCAGTACTTC. Translated: CASSPPGRNYEQYF.

This clonotype was seen a few times. This chain joins TRBV7-2 and TRBJ2-5; D is ambiguous. V was shortened by 2 bases and J by 5 bases, with 9 bases between the two germline ends. The CDR3 runs 13 residues. Germline CDR1 and CDR2: SGHTA and FQGNSA. CDR3 residues: CASSLTVRETQYF. CDR3 in DNA: TGTGCCAGCAGCTTAACGGTCAGGGAGACCCAGTACTTC.

This clonotype turned up a few times. V and J are TRBV7-9 and TRBJ1-4; D remains unclear. Germline V gives CDR1 SEHNR, CDR2 FQNEAQ (reference sequence). CDR3 length: 15 amino acids. Trimming removed 0 bases from V and 10 bases from J, with 15 bases in between. The CDR3 DNA reads TGTGCCAGCAGCTTAGCCATGGAGGGCGCGAGAAAACTGTTTTTT. Amino acids: CASSLAMEGARKLFF.

The V gene is TRBV7-9, the J gene TRBJ1-1; weak D call: TRBD1 (5 bases). The V gene's germline CDR1 is SEHNR and CDR2 FQNEAQ (reference sequence). The CDR3 consists of 16 residues. Between the trimmed V and J ends, which lost 5 bases and 2 bases, there was a span of 18 bases. In DNA, the CDR3 is TGTGCCAGCAGCGCGACAGAAGGTGGGCTTAACACTGAAGCTTTCTTT. This gives the protein CASSATEGGLNTEAFF. The whole variable domain, filled in from reference TRBV7-9 and TRBJ1-1, reads DTGVSQNPRHKITKRGQNVTFRCDPISEHNRLYWYRQTLGQGPEFLTYFQNEAQLEKSRLLSDRFSAERPKGSFSTLEIQRTEQGDSAMYLCASSATEGGLNTEAFFGQGTRLTVV.

The V call is TRBV7-2, the J call TRBJ2-7; D tentatively fits TRBD1 or TRBD2 (5 bases each). Germline-derived CDR1 and CDR2 are SGHTA and FQGNSA. The CDR3 contains 14 residues. V lost 4 bases and J lost 3, with 13 bases in between. CDR3 region: CASSWGLGNYEQYF. CDR3 nucleotide sequence: TGTGCCAGCAGCTGGGGGTTGGGGAACTACGAGCAGTACTTC.

The sample holds one count of this clonotype. Compared with germline, one end of the junction differs, possibly owing to a read error. The chain recombines TRBV6-2 or TRBV6-3 with TRBJ1-5; D perhaps matches TRBD1 (5 bases). Germline lookup yields CDR1 MNHEY and CDR2 SVGEGT. The length of the CDR3 is 14 residues. CDR3 DNA: TGTGCCTGCAGTTACTCAGGTGGGGGACAGCCCCAGCATTTT. It codes for CACSYSGGGQPQHF.